Listed below are T cell receptor beta chains from one sample, sequenced in a study of CD8 T cells in ankylosing spondylitis. A single record per CDR3 protein comes from TCRdb applying MiXCR to the 5' RACE reads. Among about 240,000 distinct CDR3 sequences listed, about 10% were seen once. Sequencing used blood, either unsorted or a sorted T cell fraction (not recorded which). The receptors come from a male donor with ankylosing spondylitis or in good health (not recorded which). Both conserved end residues are part of each CDR3. The D gene is left open where the match is weak. Only part of the rows carry a size: once, few, many, or a class if the clone is expanded.

clone_size: many; j_call: TRBJ2-1; v_call: TRBV7-8; d_call: TRBD2; cdr3_nt: TGTGCCAGCAGGGACTATGGCGGGAGAAACAATGAGCAGTTCTTC; cdr3_aa: CASRDYGGRNNEQFF
clone_size: NA; j_call: TRBJ1-2; v_call: TRBV7-9; d_call: TRBD1; cdr3_nt: TGTGCCAGCAGCTTACAGGGGGATGGCTACACCTTC; cdr3_aa: CASSLQGDGYTF
clone_size: few; j_call: TRBJ1-1; v_call: TRBV29-1; d_call: NA; cdr3_nt: TGCAGCGTGGACGGTGGGGGTATGAACACTGAAGCTTTCTTT; cdr3_aa: CSVDGGGMNTEAFF
clone_size: many; j_call: TRBJ1-5; v_call: TRBV20-1; d_call: NA; cdr3_nt: TGCAGTGTCGGCTGGGATAGCAATCAGCCCCAGCATTTT; cdr3_aa: CSVGWDSNQPQHF
clone_size: many; j_call: TRBJ2-7; v_call: TRBV15; d_call: NA; cdr3_nt: TGTGCCACCCGCAACCCCCCGGGGGAGCAGTACTTC; cdr3_aa: CATRNPPGEQYF
clone_size: many; j_call: TRBJ2-1; v_call: TRBV4-1; d_call: TRBD2; cdr3_nt: TGCGCCAGCAGCCGAGCGGGGGGGTCCTACAATGAGCAGTTCTTC; cdr3_aa: CASSRAGGSYNEQFF
clone_size: many; j_call: TRBJ1-1; v_call: TRBV6-2/TRBV6-3; d_call: NA; cdr3_nt: TGTGCCGTAAGCCCCCCGTGGGTGAACACTGAAGCTTTCTTT; cdr3_aa: CAVSPPWVNTEAFF
clone_size: few; j_call: TRBJ1-4; v_call: TRBV28; d_call: NA; cdr3_nt: TGTGCCAGCAGTTTTAGCTCCGGGGACGGGGGTGAAAAACTGTTTTTT; cdr3_aa: CASSFSSGDGGEKLFF
clone_size: many; j_call: TRBJ2-7; v_call: TRBV12-3/TRBV12-4; d_call: NA; cdr3_nt: TGTGCCAGCTCGGAAGGCCTCTCCTCCTACGAGCAGTACTTC; cdr3_aa: CASSEGLSSYEQYF
clone_size: many; j_call: TRBJ2-1; v_call: TRBV5-1; d_call: NA; cdr3_nt: TGCGCCAGCAGCTTCGGTCCGTCCTCTCGGGAGCAGTTCTTC; cdr3_aa: CASSFGPSSREQFF
clone_size: many; j_call: TRBJ2-1; v_call: TRBV20-1; d_call: NA; cdr3_nt: TGCAGTTCACTGGGTCCACCCTCCTACAATGAGCAGTTCTTC; cdr3_aa: CSSLGPPSYNEQFF
clone_size: few; j_call: TRBJ1-2; v_call: TRBV20-1; d_call: NA; cdr3_nt: TGCAGTGCTAGAGATTCACAGAACTATGGCTACACCTTC; cdr3_aa: CSARDSQNYGYTF
clone_size: many; j_call: TRBJ2-3; v_call: TRBV10-3; d_call: TRBD2; cdr3_nt: TGTGCCATCAGTGCGGGGCGGGAGAGGGGAGATACGCAGTATTTT; cdr3_aa: CAISAGRERGDTQYF
clone_size: few; j_call: TRBJ1-1; v_call: TRBV6-5; d_call: NA; cdr3_nt: TGTGCCAGCATATCCGCGGGGGGCACTGAAGCTTTCTTT; cdr3_aa: CASISAGGTEAFF
clone_size: few; j_call: TRBJ2-3; v_call: TRBV5-1; d_call: NA; cdr3_nt: TGCGCCAGCAGCGCTAGGACGGTTAGCACAGATACGCAGTATTTT; cdr3_aa: CASSARTVSTDTQYF
clone_size: many; j_call: TRBJ2-7; v_call: TRBV6-5; d_call: TRBD2; cdr3_nt: TGTGCCAGCAGTTACGAGGGACTAGCGGGAGTCGAGCAGTACTTC; cdr3_aa: CASSYEGLAGVEQYF
clone_size: many; j_call: TRBJ2-1; v_call: TRBV5-1; d_call: NA; cdr3_nt: TGCGCCAGCAGCTTAGCAGGGAGTTACTACAATGAGCAGTTCTTC; cdr3_aa: CASSLAGSYYNEQFF
clone_size: many; j_call: TRBJ1-2; v_call: TRBV11-2; d_call: NA; cdr3_nt: TGTGCCAGCAGCTTGATCCGGGGTCCGGCCAAAGCTAACTATGGCTACACCTTC; cdr3_aa: CASSLIRGPAKANYGYTF
clone_size: NA; j_call: TRBJ2-3; v_call: TRBV3-1; d_call: TRBD1; cdr3_nt: TGTGCCAACAGCTCGCGACAGGGGAGGACAGATACGCAGTATTTT; cdr3_aa: CANSSRQGRTDTQYF
clone_size: many; j_call: TRBJ2-1; v_call: TRBV5-1; d_call: NA; cdr3_nt: TGCGCCAGCAGCGTTTTGGGGTTTCATGACCAACGCAATGAGCAGTTCTTC; cdr3_aa: CASSVLGFHDQRNEQFF
clone_size: many; j_call: TRBJ1-1; v_call: TRBV4-1; d_call: NA; cdr3_nt: TGCGCCAGCAGCCCCGTGGGTCAGGGAACAAGGGCTGAAGCTTTCTTT; cdr3_aa: CASSPVGQGTRAEAFF
clone_size: many; j_call: TRBJ2-1; v_call: TRBV11-2; d_call: TRBD2; cdr3_nt: TGTGCCAGCAGGCGACCGGGACTAGCGGGAGGTACCTCCTACAATGAGCAGTTCTTC; cdr3_aa: CASRRPGLAGGTSYNEQFF
clone_size: many; j_call: TRBJ2-5; v_call: TRBV5-5; d_call: TRBD2; cdr3_nt: TGTGCCAGCTCGGGACTAGCGGACCAAGAGACCCAGTACTTC; cdr3_aa: CASSGLADQETQYF
clone_size: NA; j_call: TRBJ2-5; v_call: TRBV7-9; d_call: NA; cdr3_nt: TGTGCCAGCAGCTTAGCCCGAGACAGCGGGGAGACCCAGTACTTC; cdr3_aa: CASSLARDSGETQYF
clone_size: many; j_call: TRBJ2-3; v_call: TRBV7-9; d_call: NA; cdr3_nt: TGTGCCAGCAGCAATCCGGGGACGCCCTTCACAGATACGCAGTATTTT; cdr3_aa: CASSNPGTPFTDTQYF
clone_size: NA; j_call: TRBJ1-2; v_call: TRBV3-1; d_call: NA; cdr3_nt: TGTGCCAGCAGCCAAGAGAGTTCGAGGGTTGGCTACACCTTC; cdr3_aa: CASSQESSRVGYTF
clone_size: few; j_call: TRBJ1-2; v_call: TRBV7-9; d_call: NA; cdr3_nt: TGTGCCAGCTACCGTAATGAGGGTACTAACTATGGCTACACCTTC; cdr3_aa: CASYRNEGTNYGYTF
clone_size: many; j_call: TRBJ2-1; v_call: TRBV12-3/TRBV12-4; d_call: TRBD1; cdr3_nt: TGTGCCAGCAGTTTACTCACAGGGGATGAGCAGTTCTTC; cdr3_aa: CASSLLTGDEQFF
clone_size: many; j_call: TRBJ1-2; v_call: TRBV15; d_call: NA; cdr3_nt: TGTGCCACCAGCAGAGATCGCGACAGTCATTCCATTAACTATGGCTACACCTTC; cdr3_aa: CATSRDRDSHSINYGYTF
clone_size: many; j_call: TRBJ2-1; v_call: TRBV21-1; d_call: NA; cdr3_nt: TGTGCCAGCACTGGGGGCCAGGGCGAGGCTCACTCCTACAATGAGCAGTTCTTC; cdr3_aa: CASTGGQGEAHSYNEQFF
clone_size: many; j_call: TRBJ2-7; v_call: TRBV12-3/TRBV12-4; d_call: TRBD2; cdr3_nt: TGTGCCAGCAGTTCCCGGACTAGCGGGGGTTACGAGCAGTACTTC; cdr3_aa: CASSSRTSGGYEQYF
clone_size: NA; j_call: TRBJ2-5; v_call: TRBV3-1; d_call: TRBD1; cdr3_nt: TGTGCCAGCAGCCAACAGGGGGAAGAGACCCAGTACTTC; cdr3_aa: CASSQQGEETQYF
clone_size: many; j_call: TRBJ2-7; v_call: TRBV5-6; d_call: TRBD2; cdr3_nt: TGTGCCAGCAGCTCAGGGACTAGCGGGCGTGTCGACGAGCAGTACTTC; cdr3_aa: CASSSGTSGRVDEQYF
clone_size: few; j_call: TRBJ1-5; v_call: TRBV2; d_call: NA; cdr3_nt: TGTGCCAGCAGCGGTTCGTGGACCGCTGCTCAGCCCCAGCATTTT; cdr3_aa: CASSGSWTAAQPQHF
clone_size: many; j_call: TRBJ2-1; v_call: TRBV15; d_call: NA; cdr3_nt: TGTGCCACCAGCAGAGGAAGGGCAGGGGAAAATGAGCAGTTCTTC; cdr3_aa: CATSRGRAGENEQFF
clone_size: many; j_call: TRBJ1-5; v_call: TRBV12-3/TRBV12-4; d_call: NA; cdr3_nt: TGTGCCAGCAGTTCAACTATTTCGGGCAATCAGCCCCAGCATTTT; cdr3_aa: CASSSTISGNQPQHF
clone_size: NA; j_call: TRBJ1-2; v_call: TRBV27; d_call: TRBD1; cdr3_nt: TGTGCCAGCATCCCGACAGGGAATTACGGCTATGGCTACACCTTC; cdr3_aa: CASIPTGNYGYGYTF
clone_size: NA; j_call: TRBJ1-2; v_call: TRBV28; d_call: NA; cdr3_nt: TGTGCCAGCAGTCCCTCCCCCCGGCAGTGGCGCGGTGGCTACACCTTC; cdr3_aa: CASSPSPRQWRGGYTF
clone_size: many; j_call: TRBJ2-7; v_call: TRBV5-1; d_call: NA; cdr3_nt: TGCGCCAGCAGCCCCAAGTACGAGCAGTACTTC; cdr3_aa: CASSPKYEQYF
clone_size: many; j_call: TRBJ1-2; v_call: TRBV25-1; d_call: TRBD1; cdr3_nt: TGTGCCAGCAGTGAAGTTGGGACAGCTAACTATGGCTACACCTTC; cdr3_aa: CASSEVGTANYGYTF
clone_size: many; j_call: TRBJ2-1; v_call: TRBV3-1; d_call: NA; cdr3_nt: TGTGCCAGCAGCCAAGTCTGGGAGCAGTTCTTC; cdr3_aa: CASSQVWEQFF
clone_size: many; j_call: TRBJ2-7; v_call: TRBV13; d_call: TRBD1; cdr3_nt: TGTGCCAGCAGCTTAGAGGGACAGGGGACCGCTGAGCAGTACTTC; cdr3_aa: CASSLEGQGTAEQYF
clone_size: many; j_call: TRBJ1-2; v_call: TRBV7-3; d_call: TRBD1; cdr3_nt: TGTGCCAGCAGCTTAACCGGGACAGGGGGGGGCTATGGCTACACCTTC; cdr3_aa: CASSLTGTGGGYGYTF
clone_size: many; j_call: TRBJ1-5; v_call: TRBV7-8; d_call: NA; cdr3_nt: TGTGCCAGCAGCCCCGCGGATCAGCCCCAGCATTTT; cdr3_aa: CASSPADQPQHF
clone_size: NA; j_call: TRBJ2-7; v_call: TRBV7-2; d_call: NA; cdr3_nt: TGTGCCAGCAGGCGGAGCGTCCTACTCTCCTACGAGCAGTACTTC; cdr3_aa: CASRRSVLLSYEQYF
clone_size: few; j_call: TRBJ2-7; v_call: TRBV6-6; d_call: NA; cdr3_nt: TGTGCCAGCAGCTCTTACTCCTACGAGCAGTACTTC; cdr3_aa: CASSSYSYEQYF
clone_size: few; j_call: TRBJ2-2; v_call: TRBV6-1; d_call: NA; cdr3_nt: TGTGCCAGCGGCAACCTGAACACCGGGGAGCTGTTTTTT; cdr3_aa: CASGNLNTGELFF
clone_size: NA; j_call: TRBJ1-5; v_call: TRBV20-1; d_call: NA; cdr3_nt: TGCAGTGCTAGAGCCGAGGGGGGCGCAAGGGGACAGCCCCAGCATTTT; cdr3_aa: CSARAEGGARGQPQHF
clone_size: NA; j_call: TRBJ2-6; v_call: TRBV20-1; d_call: TRBD2; cdr3_nt: TGCAGTGCTAGACAAGCGGGAGGTCCCTCTGGGGCCAACGTCCTGACTTTC; cdr3_aa: CSARQAGGPSGANVLTF
clone_size: many; j_call: TRBJ1-1; v_call: TRBV5-1; d_call: TRBD1; cdr3_nt: TGCGCCAGCAGCTTTCTAGGACAGGGGAAGGCTGAAGCTTTCTTT; cdr3_aa: CASSFLGQGKAEAFF
clone_size: many; j_call: TRBJ2-7; v_call: TRBV15; d_call: NA; cdr3_nt: TGTGCCACCAGCAGAGATGCAGTCTGGGGACCCTACGAGCAGTACTTC; cdr3_aa: CATSRDAVWGPYEQYF
clone_size: many; j_call: TRBJ2-2; v_call: TRBV6-5; d_call: NA; cdr3_nt: TGTGCCAGCAGTTACTCGTGGGACTTTCTTTCCGGGGAGCTGTTTTTT; cdr3_aa: CASSYSWDFLSGELFF
clone_size: many; j_call: TRBJ2-3; v_call: TRBV4-2; d_call: TRBD2; cdr3_nt: TGTGCCAGCAGCCAAGTCAGTAGCGGGGGAGATACGCAGTATTTT; cdr3_aa: CASSQVSSGGDTQYF
clone_size: many; j_call: TRBJ2-6; v_call: TRBV12-3/TRBV12-4; d_call: NA; cdr3_nt: TGTGCCAGCAGTGGCGGCGCAGCTGGGGCCAACGTCCTGACTTTC; cdr3_aa: CASSGGAAGANVLTF
clone_size: NA; j_call: TRBJ2-2; v_call: TRBV12-5; d_call: TRBD1; cdr3_nt: TGTGCTAGTGGCTACAAAACCGGGACAGGATCCACCGGGGAGCTGTTTTTT; cdr3_aa: CASGYKTGTGSTGELFF
clone_size: many; j_call: TRBJ1-6; v_call: TRBV20-1; d_call: NA; cdr3_nt: TGCAGTGCTAGTAGCCGGGGTCTCTCACCCCTCCACTTT; cdr3_aa: CSASSRGLSPLHF
clone_size: many; j_call: TRBJ2-6; v_call: TRBV12-3/TRBV12-4; d_call: NA; cdr3_nt: TGTGCCTGCCGGGGGAGCTCTGGGGCCAACGTCCTGACTTTC; cdr3_aa: CACRGSSGANVLTF
clone_size: few; j_call: TRBJ2-7; v_call: TRBV4-1; d_call: NA; cdr3_nt: TGCGCCAGCAGCCAAGGTGGACTTGCCAACTACGAGCAGTACTTC; cdr3_aa: CASSQGGLANYEQYF
clone_size: NA; j_call: TRBJ2-3; v_call: TRBV20-1; d_call: NA; cdr3_nt: TGCAGTGCCACCTACGCAGATACGCAGTATTTT; cdr3_aa: CSATYADTQYF
clone_size: many; j_call: TRBJ2-7; v_call: TRBV20-1; d_call: NA; cdr3_nt: TGCAGTGCTAGGTGGGGTGGAGGCCTCTCCTACGAGCAGTACTTC; cdr3_aa: CSARWGGGLSYEQYF